This T cell receptor (beta chain) was sequenced for a study of cytomegalovirus exposure and HLA in healthy donors. Overall study results and limits: In an earlier analysis, most TCR beta V segments were productive about 87% or about 30% of the time.

It was with 60 Vbeta and 13 Jbeta primers that the PCR ran. Clones were sequenced by immunoSEQ multiplex PCR, and TCRdb holds only the in-frame ones, with some missing. The sample yields around 190,000 clones, 65% to 85% seen once. This clone showed up just once. What it binds is unknown. The source of this sequence is a female donor in good health and CMV-seronegative. Sequences were obtained from PBMCs.

The CDR3 reads CASSPTSGSTHTDTQYF. DNA of the CDR3: TGTGCCAGCAGTCCCACTAGCGGGAGCACCCACACAGATACGCAGTATTTT. V and J are TRBV28 and TRBJ2-3, with 11 bases lining up with TRBD2. The V and J ends lost 5 bases and 2 bases, in that order; junction bases with no gene match: 9. CDR3 size: 17 residues. Germline V gene lookup returns CDR1 MDHEN and CDR2 SYDVKM. Drawing the rest from reference TRBV28 and TRBJ2-3, the complete variable domain is DVKVTQSSRYLVKRTGEKVFLECVQDMDHENMFWYRQDPGLGLRLIYFSYDVKMKEKGDIPEGYSVSREKKERFSLILESASTNQTSMYLCASSPTSGSTHTDTQYFGPGTRLTVL.